What follows is one T cell receptor beta chain and its context. This specimen belongs to a study of blood T cell repertoires in COVID-19. Under the authors' procedure: Nucleated cell counts were estimated from reference gene primer amplification. Generated by immunoSEQ multiplex PCR, the TCRdb table keeps only in-frame clones and is missing some. V, J and clone size are those of that table, while D and trimming were read from the DNA. The table lists nearly 200,000 clones, 86% of them singletons, with approximately 0.75% in the top ten. Germline trimming cut 3 bases from V and 3 bases from J; bases unmatched to any gene: 8. The CDR3 loop spans 16 amino acids. The germline CDR1 and CDR2 sequences are SGHVS and FNYEAQ.

The rearrangement uses TRBV7-6 and TRBJ2-3; 8 bases are shared with TRBD2. The specimen was peripheral blood. The receptor's source is a woman in her seventies with acute or convalescent COVID-19. CDR3 residues: CASSFGAGGLTDTQYF. CDR3 sequence (DNA): TGTGCCAGCAGCTTTGGGGCGGGGGGTCTAACAGATACGCAGTATTTT.